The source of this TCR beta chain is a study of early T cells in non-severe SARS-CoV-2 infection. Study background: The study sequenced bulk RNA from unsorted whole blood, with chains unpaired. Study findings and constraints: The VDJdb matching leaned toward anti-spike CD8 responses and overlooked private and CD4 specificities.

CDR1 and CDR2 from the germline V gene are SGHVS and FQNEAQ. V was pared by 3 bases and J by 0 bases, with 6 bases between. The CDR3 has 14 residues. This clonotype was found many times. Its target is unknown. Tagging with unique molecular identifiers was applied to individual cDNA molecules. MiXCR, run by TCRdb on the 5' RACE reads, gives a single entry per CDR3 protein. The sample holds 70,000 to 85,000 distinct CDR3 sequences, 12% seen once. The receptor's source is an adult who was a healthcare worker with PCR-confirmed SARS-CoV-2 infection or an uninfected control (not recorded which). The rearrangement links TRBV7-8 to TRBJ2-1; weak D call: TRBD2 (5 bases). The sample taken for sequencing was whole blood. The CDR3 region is CASSFRDSYNEQFF. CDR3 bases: TGTGCCAGCAGCTTTCGGGACTCCTACAATGAGCAGTTCTTC.